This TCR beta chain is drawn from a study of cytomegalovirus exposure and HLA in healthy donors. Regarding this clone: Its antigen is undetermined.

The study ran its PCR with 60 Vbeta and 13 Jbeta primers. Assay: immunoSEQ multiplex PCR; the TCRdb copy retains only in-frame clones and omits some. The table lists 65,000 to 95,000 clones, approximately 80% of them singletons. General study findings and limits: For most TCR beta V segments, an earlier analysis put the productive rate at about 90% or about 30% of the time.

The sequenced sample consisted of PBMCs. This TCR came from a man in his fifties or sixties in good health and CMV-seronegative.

CDR3 residues: CASSLGQGSYNSPLHF. The CDR3 DNA reads as TGTGCCAGCAGCCTAGGACAGGGCTCCTATAATTCACCCCTCCACTTT. The chain combines TRBV5-6 with TRBJ1-6; 8 bases are shared with TRBD1. The CDR3 runs to 16 residues. J lost 0 bases, V lost 4 bases, and 3 bases had no gene match. Germline CDR1 SGHDT, CDR2 YYEEEE.